The 32 T cell receptor beta chains in this list originate from one sample, sequenced in a study of blood T cell repertoires in COVID-19. Method: immunoSEQ multiplex PCR; TCRdb's copy keeps in-frame clones and lacks some. The sample lists about 170,000 clones; less than 80% were seen once. Sample: PBMCs or T cells enriched from blood (not recorded which). The origin of the receptors is a woman in her seventies in a cohort exposed to, infected with or recovered from COVID-19 (not recorded which).

The rearrangement links TRBV10-3 to TRBJ2-2; maybe TRBD1 (6 bases). The CDR3 sequence is 15 residues long. Between the trimmed V and J ends, which lost 6 bases and 3 bases, there was a span of 14 bases. CDR1 is ENHRY and CDR2 is SYGVKD in the germline V gene. The CDR3 loop is CAIRNPYRDTGELFF. CDR3 nucleotide sequence: TGTGCCATCAGAAACCCATACAGGGACACCGGGGAGCTGTTTTTT.

The J gene is TRBJ2-7, the V gene TRBV28, with 11 bases lining up with TRBD2. In germline, CDR1 is MDHEN, CDR2 SYDVKM. The CDR3 has 17 amino acids. The J segment lost 2 bases and the V segment lost 4 bases, leaving 10 bases of the junction unmatched. The CDR3 DNA is TGTGCCAGCAGTTCCCCCAAACTAGCGGGAGATCCCTACGAGCAGTACTTC. It specifies CASSSPKLAGDPYEQYF.

The chain has TRBV5-1 and TRBJ1-2; D unclear. V was clipped by 1 base and J by 7 bases, with 11 bases between them. The CDR3 extends over 13 amino acids. Germline CDR1 and CDR2: SGHRS and YFSETQ. The CDR3 is CASSLTVPGGYTF. CDR3 nucleotides: TGCGCCAGCAGCTTGACGGTTCCTGGTGGCTACACCTTC.

V usage is TRBV6-5 and J usage is TRBJ1-1, with 8 bases identical to TRBD1. CDR3 length: 15 residues. CDR1 and CDR2 from the germline V gene are MNHEY and SVGAGI. The V and J ends lost 1 base and 10 bases, in that order; junction bases with no gene match: 11. In DNA form, the CDR3 reads TGTGCCAGCAGTTACTTATTTACGGGACAGGTTGTAGCTTTCTTT. Its protein is CASSYLFTGQVVAFF.

The CDR3 is CASRDRPSGTGELFF. Here the CDR3 DNA reads TGTGCCAGCAGAGATCGTCCCTCGGGGACCGGGGAGCTGTTTTTT. The rearrangement links TRBV7-2 to TRBJ2-2; perhaps TRBD2 as D (5 bases). Trimming cost V 6 bases and J 5 bases, with 16 bases left between them. Germline V gene lookup returns CDR1 SGHTA and CDR2 FQGNSA. The CDR3 runs to 15 residues.

The chain joins TRBV5-4 to TRBJ2-7; no firm D call. From germline, CDR1 is SGHNT and CDR2 YYREEE (reference sequence). V lost 4 bases, J lost 0 bases, and 8 bases lay in between. The CDR3 consists of 13 residues. The CDR3 sequence is CASSTEYSYEQYF. The CDR3 region has the DNA TGTGCCAGCAGCACGGAGTACTCCTACGAGCAGTACTTC.

The genes are TRBV9 and TRBJ2-3; weak D call: TRBD1 (6 bases). V was clipped by 4 bases and J by 2 bases, with 20 bases between them. In germline, CDR1 is SGDLS, CDR2 YYNGEE. The CDR3 runs 17 residues. The DNA of the CDR3 is TGTGCCAGCAGCCCCCGGACAGTCGGCGGGTCCACAGATACGCAGTATTTT. Translation: CASSPRTVGGSTDTQYF.

This sequence joins TRBV6-2 or TRBV6-3 and TRBJ2-7; TRBD1 might be the D (6 bases). V lost 4 bases and J 3 bases, leaving 16 bases between the germline ends. CDR3 size: 15 residues. Germline lookup yields CDR1 MNHEY and CDR2 SVGEGT. The CDR3 DNA reads as TGTGCCAGCAGTTCCCCCCGGGACATACGCTACGAGCAGTACTTC. Amino acid sequence: CASSSPRDIRYEQYF.

V usage is TRBV6-5 and J usage is TRBJ2-7; the D is unclear. V was trimmed by 5 bases and J by 1 base, leaving 12 bases between them. Germline V gives CDR1 MNHEY, CDR2 SVGAGI. The CDR3 is 14 amino acids. The CDR3 DNA sequence: TGTGCCAGCAGTAGGTGGGCTAATTCCTACGAGCAGTACTTC. It specifies CASSRWANSYEQYF.

The V call is TRBV5-1, the J call TRBJ1-1; D is ambiguous. Germline CDR1 reads SGHRS; CDR2 reads YFSETQ. V lost 5 bases, J lost 4 bases, and 12 bases lay in between. The CDR3 runs 13 residues. Written as DNA, the CDR3 is TGCGCCAGCAGGGTTACCACGCGCACTGAAGCTTTCTTT. Its protein product is CASRVTTRTEAFF.

The chain joins TRBV11-1 to TRBJ2-1; D is perhaps TRBD1 (6 bases). Germline CDR1 reads SGHAT; CDR2 reads FQDESV (reference sequence). V lost 8 bases to trimming and J lost 4 bases, with 9 bases between them. The CDR3 has 12 residues. CDR3: CASRRGYNEQFF. CDR3 bases: TGTGCCAGCCGAAGGGGGTACAATGAGCAGTTCTTC.

The chain has TRBV5-1 and TRBJ1-6; D remains unclear. Trimming removed 0 bases from V and 7 bases from J, with 11 bases in between. The CDR3 length is 15 residues. The V gene's germline CDR1 is SGHRS and CDR2 YFSETQ. The CDR3 nucleotides are TGCGCCAGCAGCTTGGAACAGCCAGTAAATTCACCCCTCCACTTT. It specifies CASSLEQPVNSPLHF.

The rearrangement joins TRBV15 to TRBJ2-1; a possible D gene is TRBD1 (6 bases). Trimming pared 0 bases from V and 2 bases from J, leaving 14 bases between. The length of the CDR3 is 17 residues. In germline, CDR1 is LNHNV, CDR2 YYDKDF (reference sequence). The CDR3 DNA reads TGTGCCACCAGCAGAGAGGGGGCAGGGGAACCCTACAATGAGCAGTTCTTC. As protein: CATSREGAGEPYNEQFF. Full variable domain (missing parts from reference TRBV15 and TRBJ2-1): DAMVIQNPRYQVTQFGKPVTLSCSQTLNHNVMYWYQQKSSQAPKLLFHYYDKDFNNEADTPDNFQSRRPNTSFCFLDIRSPGLGDTAMYLCATSREGAGEPYNEQFFGPGTRLTVL.

The V call is TRBV18, the J call TRBJ2-7; a weak D match, TRBD2 (6 bases). This CDR3 region has 13 residues. Trimming left V 7 bases short and J 0 bases short, with 10 bases between. Germline lookup yields CDR1 KGHSH and CDR2 LQKENI. CDR3 residues: CASWDSISYEQYF. CDR3 nucleotides: TGTGCCAGCTGGGACTCGATCTCCTACGAGCAGTACTTC.

This clone was recorded a few times. V usage is TRBV7-6 and J usage is TRBJ2-1, with 8 bases fitting TRBD2. CDR3 length: 13 amino acids. The germline gives CDR1 SGHVS, CDR2 FNYEAQ. The V and J ends lost 0 bases and 13 bases, in that order; junction bases with no gene match: 5. CDR3 sequence: CASSLAGTRPQFF. The CDR3 DNA is TGTGCCAGCAGCTTAGCGGGGACTAGACCACAGTTCTTC.

A remark on this clone: Its ends do not fully match the called genes, so a read error is possible. The CDR3 reads CSASSRGSTDTQYF. The CDR3 DNA is TGCAGTGCTAGTTCCCGCGGGAGCACCGATACGCAGTATTTT. This chain uses TRBV20-1 with TRBJ2-3, with 7 nucleotides matching TRBD2. The CDR3 is 14 residues long. The germline gives CDR1 DFQATT, CDR2 SNEGSKA (reference sequence).

As for this clone: A much larger clone differs from this one at a single base, so this may be a read error. The chain couples TRBV12-3 or TRBV12-4 to TRBJ1-2, with D hard to call. The CDR3 runs 13 residues. For the CDR3, the DNA is TGTACCAGCAGTTTGGGCAGAACCTATGGCTACACCTTC. This encodes CTSSLGRTYGYTF.

The chain has TRBV2 and TRBJ1-2; the D gene is possibly TRBD1 (6 bases). The CDR3 is 15 residues long. Trimming took off 5 bases at V and 4 bases at J, with 17 bases between the two ends. Germline V CDR1 and CDR2: SNHLY, FYNNEI. CDR3 in amino acids: CASSTQGRRGYGYTF. The CDR3 bases are TGTGCCAGCAGTACACAGGGTAGGCGCGGCTATGGCTACACCTTC.

The chain employs TRBV7-2 and TRBJ2-3; 9 positions agree with TRBD2. This CDR3 region has 14 residues. Germline assignment: CDR1 SGHTA and CDR2 FQGNSA. J lost 8 bases, V lost 5 bases, and 8 bases had no gene match. The CDR3 loop reads CASSPTSGLGTQYF. CDR3 coding DNA: TGTGCCAGCAGCCCAACTAGCGGGTTGGGTACGCAGTATTTT.

The gene calls are TRBV6-2 or TRBV6-3 and TRBJ2-5, with D maybe TRBD1 (6 bases). CDR1 is MNHEY, CDR2 SVGEGT, per germline. Trimming shortened V by 5 bases and J by 7 bases, and 11 bases separated the two germline ends. The CDR3 is 12 amino acids. Written as DNA, the CDR3 is TGTGCCAGCAGTACCAGGGGAACGACCCAGTACTTC. Translating it yields CASSTRGTTQYF.

V gene TRBV2 combines with J gene TRBJ2-3; the match to TRBD1 covers 8 bases. Trimming took 6 bases from V and 8 from J; bases not matched to a gene: 10. This CDR3 is built from 14 residues. Germline CDR1 and CDR2: SNHLY and FYNNEI. DNA of the CDR3: TGTGCCAGCAGAGCAACGACAGGGGAAGGTACGCAGTATTTT. Protein sequence: CASRATTGEGTQYF.

The chain is built from TRBV6-5 and TRBJ1-5, with 7 bases matching TRBD1. CDR3 size: 15 residues. J was trimmed by 4 bases and V by 6 bases; bases with no gene match: 9. CDR1 MNHEY and CDR2 SVGAGI come from the germline V gene. This CDR3 is CASRLTGLGNQPQHF. The CDR3 DNA follows: TGTGCCAGCAGATTGACAGGGCTGGGGAATCAGCCCCAGCATTTT.

The chain is built from TRBV29-1 and TRBJ1-1; D perhaps matches TRBD1 (5 bases). Germline CDR1 is SQVTM and CDR2 is ANQGSEA. V lost 4 bases to trimming and J lost 4 bases, with 7 bases between them. The CDR3 contains 11 residues. CDR3 protein: CSVGQGTEAFF. The CDR3 DNA reads TGCAGCGTTGGGCAGGGCACTGAAGCTTTCTTT.

The chain recombines TRBV4-3 with TRBJ2-2; D gene uncertain. The CDR3 is 14 residues long. Between the trimmed V and J ends, which lost 4 bases and 1 base, there was a span of 7 bases. Germline CDR1 LGHNA, CDR2 YSLEER. The DNA of the CDR3 is TGCGCCAGCAGCCTCCACATGAACACCGGGGAGCTGTTTTTT. Protein product: CASSLHMNTGELFF.

The rearrangement uses TRBV25-1 and TRBJ2-5; D might be TRBD1 (7 bases). From germline, CDR1 is MGHDK and CDR2 SYGVNS. This CDR3 is built from 17 residues. V was trimmed by 1 base and J by 3 bases, leaving 18 bases between them. The CDR3 coding sequence is TGTGCCAGCAGTGAATTAGGGGGGTGGGGACAGAAAGAGACCCAGTACTTC. Amino acids: CASSELGGWGQKETQYF.

V gene TRBV3-1 (or the pseudogene TRBV3-2) combines with J gene TRBJ2-7; D uncertain. This CDR3 contains 14 residues. The germline V gene has CDR1 LGHDT and CDR2 YNNKEL (reference sequence). V was clipped by 0 bases and J by 0 bases, with 6 bases between them. The CDR3 here is CASSQDGSSYEQYF. CDR3 DNA sequence: TGTGCCAGCAGCCAAGATGGCAGCTCCTACGAGCAGTACTTC.

The rearrangement links TRBV5-1 to TRBJ2-3; 7 bases map to TRBD2. CDR3 length: 14 amino acids. Trimming took 7 bases from V and 4 from J; bases not matched to a gene: 9. CDR1 SGHRS and CDR2 YFSETQ come from the germline V gene. The CDR3 coding sequence is TGCGCCAGCGGGAGGCGGGAGTTCGCAGATACGCAGTATTTT. Protein product: CASGRREFADTQYF.

The chain joins TRBV7-3 to TRBJ2-5; 8 nucleotides align to TRBD2. The germline V gene encodes CDR1 SGHTA and CDR2 FQGTGA. The CDR3 runs 15 residues. Trimming cost V 0 bases and J 5 bases; bases outside gene matches: 5. The CDR3 coding sequence is TGTGCCAGCAGCTTAACGTCTGCTAGCGGGGAGACCCAGTACTTC. This sequence encodes CASSLTSASGETQYF.

This clone was seen just once. The chain employs TRBV5-1 and TRBJ2-6; tentatively, D is TRBD1 (5 bases). Trimming shortened V by 3 bases and J by 1 base, and 17 bases separated the two germline ends. CDR1 and CDR2 (germline): SGHRS, YFSETQ. This CDR3 contains 18 residues. The CDR3 sequence is CASSSGWGQGSGANVLTF. The DNA for the CDR3 is TGCGCCAGCAGCTCTGGGTGGGGTCAGGGATCTGGGGCCAACGTCCTGACTTTC.

V usage is TRBV5-1 and J usage is TRBJ2-1; TRBD1 aligns across 11 bases. CDR1 is SGHRS, CDR2 YFSETQ, per germline. CDR3 length: 16 amino acids. J gave up 1 base and V 4 bases, and 4 bases lay outside the gene matches. In DNA form, the CDR3 reads TGCGCCAGCAGCCCTGGGACAGGGGGGTCCTACAATGAGCAGTTCTTC. Translating gives CASSPGTGGSYNEQFF.

The J gene is TRBJ1-1, the V gene TRBV5-1; no clear D gene. Germline CDR1 is SGHRS and CDR2 is YFSETQ. The length of the CDR3 is 14 residues. V lost 0 bases and J 1 base, leaving 7 bases between the germline ends. CDR3 loop: CASSLAASNTEAFF. CDR3 DNA: TGCGCCAGCAGCTTGGCCGCGTCGAACACTGAAGCTTTCTTT.

The chain couples TRBV6-2 or TRBV6-3 to TRBJ2-7; 12 nucleotides line up with TRBD2. Germline values: CDR1 MNHEY, CDR2 SVGEGT. The V segment lost 6 bases and the J segment 3 bases; nucleotides outside the gene matches: 6. The CDR3 runs to 15 residues. The CDR3 loop reads CASSSLAGGVYEQYF. The CDR3 DNA reads as TGTGCCAGCAGCTCGCTAGCGGGAGGGGTCTACGAGCAGTACTTC.